One and the same sample provided the 8 T cell receptor beta chains below, sequenced in a study of cytomegalovirus exposure and HLA in healthy donors. The PCR was carried out with 60 Vbeta primers and 13 Jbeta primers. Assay: immunoSEQ multiplex PCR; the TCRdb copy retains only in-frame clones and omits some. The sample carries some 120,000 clones, roughly 76% recorded once. Sequenced sample: PBMCs. These receptors originate from a middle-aged woman in good health and CMV-seropositive.

This chain links TRBV23-1 with TRBJ2-5; D remains ambiguous. TRBV23-1 is an ORF, with its function uncertain. Trimming left V 4 bases short and J 4 bases short, with 13 bases between. There are 14 residues in the CDR3. CDR3 residues: CASSPDWSGETQYF. The CDR3 DNA follows: TGCGCCAGCAGTCCCGACTGGTCCGGAGAGACCCAGTACTTC.

This chain uses TRBV29-1 with TRBJ1-4; the match to TRBD1 covers 7 bases. V shed 7 bases and J 3 bases; nucleotides not matched to a gene: 5. The CDR3 is made up of 13 amino acids. Germline CDR1 and CDR2: SQVTM and ANQGSEA. The chain's CDR3 is CSGRDSPNEKLFF. CDR3 coding DNA: TGCAGCGGCCGGGACAGCCCTAATGAAAAACTGTTTTTT.

This clone was observed a single time. This chain joins TRBV11-2 and TRBJ2-1; TRBD1 is a possible D gene (5 bases). Trimming cost V 0 bases and J 9 bases, with 6 bases left between them. The germline V gene has CDR1 SGHAT and CDR2 FQNNGV. The CDR3 is 12 residues long. CDR3 residues: CASSLDRGEQFF. CDR3 nucleotide sequence: TGTGCCAGCAGCTTAGATAGGGGTGAGCAGTTCTTC.

The chain uses TRBV5-4 and TRBJ1-1; TRBD1 agrees at 7 bases. V trimming: 7 bases; J trimming: 1 base; junction bases outside the gene matches: 7. Germline-derived CDR1 and CDR2 are SGHNT and YYREEE (reference sequence). This CDR3 contains 14 residues. The CDR3 DNA reads as TGTGCCAGCGGACCACAGGGGAGGAACACTGAAGCTTTCTTT. It yields the protein CASGPQGRNTEAFF.

The chain couples TRBV28 to TRBJ1-4; 10 bases are shared with TRBD1. Germline V gene sequence: CDR1 MDHEN, CDR2 SYDVKM. V gave up 8 bases and J gave up 6 bases; unmatched junction bases: 9. This CDR3 spans 15 amino acids. CDR3 sequence: CASGRAGTGDEKLFF. The CDR3 DNA reads TGTGCCAGCGGGAGAGCGGGGACAGGGGATGAAAAACTGTTTTTT.

The chain couples TRBV30 to TRBJ2-3; TRBD2 matches at 12 bases. Germline assignment: CDR1 GTSNPN and CDR2 SVGIG (reference sequence). J lost 5 bases, V lost 2 bases, and 5 bases had no gene match. The CDR3 loop spans 15 amino acids. The CDR3 DNA sequence: TGTGCCTGGAGTTACCTAGCGGGGGGGGGAGATACGCAGTATTTT. This gives the protein CAWSYLAGGGDTQYF.

The chain joins TRBV19 to TRBJ1-2, with a weak D call TRBD1 (6 bases). Trimming shortened V by 7 bases and J by 1 base, and 13 bases separated the two germline ends. The CDR3 is made up of 14 amino acids. The germline gives CDR1 LNHDA, CDR2 SQIVND (reference sequence). The CDR3 protein is CASTRTALNYGYTF. Written as DNA, the CDR3 is TGTGCCAGTACCCGGACAGCCCTTAACTATGGCTACACCTTC. The full variable domain, in which reference TRBV19 and TRBJ1-2 provide the parts outside the CDR3, is DGGITQSPKYLFRKEGQNVTLSCEQNLNHDAMYWYRQDPGQGLRLIYYSQIVNDFQKGDIAEGYSVSREKKESFPLTVTSAQKNPTAFYLCASTRTALNYGYTFGSGTRLTVV.

The chain has TRBV10-1 and TRBJ2-3, with a possible D match to TRBD2 (7 bases). The CDR3 totals 15 residues. CDR1 is WNHNN, CDR2 SYGVQD, per germline (reference sequence). V lost 2 bases, J lost 4 bases, and 13 bases lay in between. DNA for the CDR3: TGCGCCAGCAGTGAGATCGGGGGGCGCCCAGATACGCAGTATTTT. This codes for CASSEIGGRPDTQYF.